The TCR beta chain under discussion was sequenced for a study of glioma-infiltrating T cells. About this clonotype itself: Its antigen remains unknown.

Using RNA template, CDR3s of TCR alpha and beta were amplified with iRepertoire arm-PCR. For one-step reverse transcription and amplification, about 90-400 ng of tissue mRNA or PBMC total RNA was used. TCRdb re-derived calls from the multiplex PCR reads in MiXCR, one entry per CDR3 protein. The data contain approximately 110,000 distinct CDR3 sequences, 25% of them singletons. The CDR3 is made up of 13 amino acids. In germline, CDR1 is SQVTM, CDR2 ANQGSEA. V was pared by 1 base and J by 6 bases, with 12 bases between. Study-wide points: Gliomas, especially low-grade, showed above-expected tissue-blood divergence; non-neoplastic patients showed below. Only very few CDR3 sequences appeared in both tissue and blood.

The gene calls are TRBV29-1 and TRBJ1-1; D is uncertain. The sample comprised glioma tissue, nonneoplastic brain tissue, or PBMCs (not recorded which). The TCR comes from a human donor with low-grade glioma or glioblastoma, undergoing nonglioma brain surgery, or in good health (not recorded which). The CDR3 is CSVEVQLGAEAFF. The CDR3, as DNA: TGCAGCGTTGAAGTACAGCTCGGGGCTGAAGCTTTCTTT.